This T cell receptor (beta chain) was sequenced during a study of T cell repertoires in cytomegalovirus infection. Across the whole study: The authors relied on CMV epitopes, both recently identified HLA-C-restricted and well-studied HLA-B-restricted. Public TCR beta signatures indicated both CMV infection and matching HLA type. General study findings and limits: Using cumulative public TCR beta family frequency, the authors identified those who carried CMV together with the relevant HLA.

About this clonotype: Its cognate antigen is unknown.

V lost 2 bases to trimming and J lost 7 bases; unmatched junction nucleotides: 8. Germline CDR1 MNHEY, CDR2 SVGEGT. The CDR3 sequence is 14 residues long. TCRdb recomputed calls from the reads with MiXCR, one row per CDR3 protein. The profile shows hundreds of thousands of distinct CDR3 sequences, around a third of them singletons. This clonotype originated in a human donor in good health (CMV status not recorded). Some clones in this sample may be carry-over from other donors' samples. The chain combines TRBV6-2 or TRBV6-3 with TRBJ2-7; TRBD2 agrees at 7 bases. This specimen was cultured PBMCs, taken from culture after CMV antigen stimulation. The CDR3 bases are TGTGCCAGCAGTTACCCTGGGGACTATAAGGAGCAGTACGTC. It encodes CASSYPGDYKEQYV.